The 23 T cell receptor beta chains listed next were all sequenced from one sample in a study of T cells in Graves' hyperthyroidism and ophthalmopathy. Amplified TCR beta CDR3 regions came from RNA transcripts. When the TCR CDR3 underwent first-round RT-PCR, the HTBI primer set was used. TCRdb re-called the multiplex PCR reads with MiXCR, one entry per CDR3 protein. The sample lists nearly 600,000 distinct CDR3 sequences, 12% to 15% occurring once. The sample taken for sequencing was blood. Receptors originate from a woman aged 18-29 years with Graves' ophthalmopathy.

This clonotype was picked up many times. This chain links TRBV28 with TRBJ1-4, with D possibly TRBD1 on 5 matching bases. V was cut by 6 bases and J by 8 bases, with 13 bases left in between. From germline, CDR1 is MDHEN and CDR2 SYDVKM. The CDR3 has 13 amino acids. Written as DNA, the CDR3 is TGTGCCAGCAGGGTCCAGGGTGAGGAAAAACTGTTTTTT. Its protein is CASRVQGEEKLFF. The full variable domain, its missing parts supplied by reference TRBV28 and TRBJ1-4, is DVKVTQSSRYLVKRTGEKVFLECVQDMDHENMFWYRQDPGLGLRLIYFSYDVKMKEKGDIPEGYSVSREKKERFSLILESASTNQTSMYLCASRVQGEEKLFFGSGTQLSVL.

This clonotype was seen a handful of times. J is TRBJ2-1 and V is TRBV7-2, with a tentative D call TRBD2 (6 bases). Trimming pared 5 bases from V and 6 bases from J, leaving 11 bases between. This CDR3 has 13 residues. Germline V lookup: CDR1 SGHTA, CDR2 FQGNSA. This CDR3 reads CASSAGGTNEQFF. In DNA, the CDR3 is TGTGCCAGCAGCGCCGGCGGGACCAATGAGCAGTTCTTC. Supplemented by reference TRBV7-2 and TRBJ2-1, the full variable domain reads GAGVSQSPSNKVTEKGKDVELRCDPISGHTALYWYRQSLGQGLEFLIYFQGNSAPDKSGLPSDRFSAERTGGSVSTLTIQRTQQEDSAVYLCASSAGGTNEQFFGPGTRLTVL.

This clonotype was counted only a few times. The CDR3 coding sequence is TGTGCCAGTAGTATACGCGGGACCTACAATGAGCAGTTCTTC. Amino acids: CASSIRGTYNEQFF. The chain couples TRBV19 to TRBJ2-1; possibly TRBD2 for D (6 bases). V lost 2 bases and J 2 bases, leaving 7 bases between the germline ends. The CDR3 spans 14 residues. CDR1 is LNHDA, CDR2 SQIVND, per germline (reference sequence).

This clonotype was detected a few times. This chain connects TRBV18 to TRBJ1-2; 7 bases line up with TRBD1. After removal of 0 bases from V and 3 bases from J, the junction contained 7 bases not matched to a gene. The CDR3 consists of 16 residues. Germline CDR1 is KGHSH and CDR2 is LQKENI. The chain's CDR3 is CASSPPQRTGDYGYTF. The DNA of the CDR3 is TGTGCCAGCTCACCACCCCAAAGGACAGGAGACTATGGCTACACCTTC.

This clonotype was observed many times. This chain links TRBV7-9 with TRBJ1-2; D gene ambiguous. V was trimmed by 0 bases and J by 5 bases, leaving 16 bases between them. There are 16 residues in the CDR3. Germline CDR1 SEHNR, CDR2 FQNEAQ (reference sequence). This CDR3 is CASSLALTEIKYGYTF. As DNA, the CDR3 is TGTGCCAGCAGCTTAGCGCTGACTGAGATAAAATATGGCTACACCTTC.

This clonotype has ten or more counts. This rearrangement joins TRBV12-3 or TRBV12-4 to TRBJ2-2, with 8 bases fitting TRBD2. CDR3 length equals 16 residues. V shed 5 bases and J 7 bases; nucleotides not matched to a gene: 12. The CDR3 nucleotides read TGTGCCAGCAGTGGCGAAACGGGAGGGATCAACGGGGAGCTGTTTTTT. Protein: CASSGETGGINGELFF.

This clonotype was seen at least ten times. The chain links TRBV20-1 to TRBJ2-7, with D perhaps matching TRBD2 (5 bases). This CDR3 has 14 residues. The ends were cut back, 3 bases at V and 6 bases at J, with 18 bases in the middle. Germline V lookup: CDR1 DFQATT, CDR2 SNEGSKA (reference sequence). DNA of the CDR3: TGCAGTGCTAGGAGGACTGGGGATTGGGGCGAGCAGTACTTC. Amino acid sequence: CSARRTGDWGEQYF.

This clonotype appeared many times. The genes are TRBV12-3 or TRBV12-4 and TRBJ1-1; D gene uncertain. The CDR3 has 11 amino acids. V lost 5 bases, J lost 11 bases, and 12 bases lay in between. CDR3 loop: CASSPSSWAFF. The CDR3, as DNA: TGTGCCAGCAGTCCGTCCTCGTGGGCTTTCTTT.

This clonotype showed up just a few times. V gene TRBV27 combines with J gene TRBJ1-6; D gene unclear. Deletions cut 5 bases from V and 5 bases from J, with 16 bases between. Germline CDR1 MNHEY, CDR2 SMNVEV (reference sequence). The CDR3 is made up of 16 amino acids. The CDR3 loop is CASSSDIPYNNSPLHF. In nucleotides, the CDR3 is TGTGCCAGCAGTAGCGACATCCCTTATAATAATTCACCCCTCCACTTT.

This clonotype was seen only a few times. J is TRBJ1-5 and V is TRBV3-1, with D possibly TRBD1 on 5 matching bases. Germline V gene sequence: CDR1 LGHDT, CDR2 YNNKEL (reference sequence). V was cut by 6 bases and J by 7 bases, with 13 bases left in between. This CDR3 is 13 amino acids long. This CDR3 is CASSARGGQPQHF. The CDR3, as DNA: TGTGCCAGCAGTGCCCGGGGCGGACAGCCCCAGCATTTT. Looking up the rest from reference TRBV3-1 and TRBJ1-5 gives the full variable domain: DTAVSQTPKYLVTQMGNDKSIKCEQNLGHDTMYWYKQDSKKFLKIMFSYNNKELIINETVPNRFSPKSPDKAHLNLHINSLELGDSAVYFCASSARGGQPQHFGDGTRLSIL.

This clonotype was found many times. The chain has TRBV28 and TRBJ2-1; the D is unclear. The germline V and J ends were trimmed by 6 bases and 1 base, with 13 bases remaining between them. The CDR3 runs 15 residues. Germline CDR1 MDHEN, CDR2 SYDVKM. CDR3 in DNA: TGTGCCAGCAGCCCCCTCAAGAGGTCCTACAATGAGCAGTTCTTC. It translates to CASSPLKRSYNEQFF.

At least ten counts were recorded for this clonotype. The chain is built from TRBV6-2 or TRBV6-3 and TRBJ2-7, with 9 nucleotides matching TRBD2. The CDR3 sequence is 16 residues long. CDR1 is MNHEY and CDR2 is SVGEGT in the germline V gene. Losses at the gene ends were 5 bases for V and 3 bases for J; bases not matched to a gene: 11. The chain's CDR3 is CASSPDRASGVYEQYF. In DNA form, the CDR3 reads TGTGCCAGCAGTCCGGACCGTGCTAGCGGGGTCTACGAGCAGTACTTC.

This clonotype has ten or more counts. The chain employs TRBV28 and TRBJ2-5; 13 nucleotides align to TRBD2. V was clipped by 3 bases and J by 4 bases; unmatched bases: 17. CDR3 length equals 20 residues. Germline CDR1 MDHEN, CDR2 SYDVKM. CDR3 protein: CASSFMTTLGTSGAGETQYF. The CDR3, as DNA: TGTGCCAGCAGTTTTATGACCACCCTAGGGACTAGCGGGGCCGGAGAGACCCAGTACTTC.

This clonotype has just a few counts. This chain joins TRBV5-1 and TRBJ2-3, with D unresolved. CDR1 and CDR2 from the germline V gene are SGHRS and YFSETQ. The CDR3 is 13 amino acids. V lost 2 bases and J 2 bases, leaving 6 bases between the germline ends. The CDR3 spells CASSFTITDTQYF. CDR3 bases: TGCGCCAGCAGCTTTACCATCACAGATACGCAGTATTTT.

There are a few counts of this clonotype. The genes are TRBV27 and TRBJ1-5, with D perhaps TRBD1 (6 bases). V was clipped by 6 bases and J by 2 bases, with 17 bases between them. The CDR3 is 16 amino acids. The germline CDR1 and CDR2 sequences are MNHEY and SMNVEV (reference sequence). The CDR3 loop reads CASRETHREGNQPQHF. The CDR3 nucleotides read TGTGCCAGCAGGGAAACCCACAGGGAGGGCAATCAGCCCCAGCATTTT.

This clonotype occurred many times. The chain has TRBV11-2 and TRBJ2-6; no definite D call. V shed 5 bases and J shed 0 bases, with 8 bases lying between them. The CDR3 is 15 amino acids. The V gene's germline CDR1 is SGHAT and CDR2 FQNNGV. The CDR3 is CASSPRHSGANVLTF. CDR3 DNA: TGTGCCAGCAGCCCCCGACACTCTGGGGCCAACGTCCTGACTTTC.

J is TRBJ1-2 and V is TRBV4-2; tentative D call: TRBD1 (5 bases). V was shortened by 4 bases and J by 2 bases, with 23 bases between the two germline ends. The CDR3 length is 18 residues. Germline V CDR1 and CDR2: LGHNA, YNFKEQ. The CDR3 loop reads CASSPTPGTPTPNYGYTF. The CDR3 bases are TGTGCCAGCAGCCCGACCCCGGGGACTCCTACCCCAAACTATGGCTACACCTTC.

The sample holds many counts of this clonotype. The CDR3 loop reads CAWSRTGREQYF. DNA for the CDR3: TGTGCCTGGAGTAGGACAGGGCGAGAGCAGTACTTC. The chain has TRBV30 and TRBJ2-7, with 8 bases that match TRBD1. This CDR3 is 12 amino acids long. V shed 2 bases and J 7 bases; nucleotides not matched to a gene: 4. Germline V gives CDR1 GTSNPN, CDR2 SVGIG (reference sequence).

The chain couples TRBV28 to TRBJ2-6; 9 bases agree with TRBD1. The junction had 7 bases not matched to a gene; V was cut back by 4 bases and J by 0 bases. CDR1 and CDR2 from the germline V gene are MDHEN and SYDVKM. CDR3 length: 18 amino acids. The CDR3 region is CASSSGTGPRSGANVLTF. DNA of the CDR3: TGTGCCAGCAGTTCCGGGACAGGGCCTCGCTCTGGGGCCAACGTCCTGACTTTC.

This clonotype was found a few times. The rearrangement joins TRBV10-3 to TRBJ2-1; a weak D match, TRBD1 (6 bases). Germline lookup yields CDR1 ENHRY and CDR2 SYGVKD. This CDR3 is built from 14 residues. Trimming cost V 2 bases and J 9 bases, with 14 bases left between them. CDR3 nucleotides: TGTGCCATCAGTGAGAACAGGGATAGGGGTGAGCAGTTCTTC. As protein: CAISENRDRGEQFF.

This clonotype has ten or more counts. The chain carries TRBV7-6 and TRBJ2-1; D unclear. Germline V gene lookup returns CDR1 SGHVS and CDR2 FNYEAQ. There are 15 residues in the CDR3. V was clipped by 5 bases and J by 5 bases, with 16 bases between them. This CDR3 is CASSPRFGTHNEQFF. The CDR3 coding sequence is TGTGCCAGCAGCCCCCGCTTTGGAACCCACAATGAGCAGTTCTTC.

In its sample, this clonotype was seen many times. V and J are TRBV12-3 or TRBV12-4 and TRBJ2-1, with a tentative D call TRBD2 (5 bases). With 2 bases removed from V and 5 bases from J, the gap between germline ends came to 13 bases. The CDR3 length is 15 residues. Written as DNA, the CDR3 is TGTGCCAGCAGTTTACGGACTCTCAGAAACAATGAGCAGTTCTTC. Translating it yields CASSLRTLRNNEQFF.

This clonotype was observed a handful of times. The rearrangement uses TRBV7-6 and TRBJ2-6; D not resolved. The CDR3 has 15 amino acids. Trimming shortened V by 4 bases and J by 0 bases, and 7 bases separated the two germline ends. Per the germline V gene, CDR1 is SGHVS and CDR2 is FNYEAQ. This CDR3 is CASSSTPSGANVLTF. Written as DNA, the CDR3 is TGTGCCAGCAGCTCGACACCCTCTGGGGCCAACGTCCTGACTTTC. Full variable domain (outside the CDR3, taken from reference TRBV7-6 and TRBJ2-6): GAGVSQSPRYKVTKRGQDVALRCDPISGHVSLYWYRQALGQGPEFLTYFNYEAQQDKSGLPNDRFSAERPEGSISTLTIQRTEQRDSAMYRCASSSTPSGANVLTFGAGSRLTVL.